Sequencing of this T cell receptor beta chain was carried out in a study of blood T cell repertoires in COVID-19. Turning to the study itself: Material from acute and convalescent COVID-19 was sourced from the United States, Italy and Spain. T cells, B-cell-depleted T cells, or PBMCs provided the cDNA or gDNA that served as material.

Per the authors' pipeline: Amplified reference gene primers provided the basis for estimating nucleated cell counts. Profiling relied on immunoSEQ multiplex PCR, and the TCRdb table lists in-frame clones only, not all of them. The V and J calls and clone size are taken from that table; D and trimming were inferred from the DNA. The data hold about 130,000 clones, with roughly 84% observed a single time. This TCR derives from a man in his fifties or sixties with acute or convalescent COVID-19. Sequences were obtained from peripheral blood.

CDR3 nucleotides: TGTGCCAGTAGTATAGTTTGGACAGGGGTTCCCGGCGAGCAGTACTTC. Its translation: CASSIVWTGVPGEQYF. This chain links TRBV19 with TRBJ2-7; 9 bases agree with TRBD1. The V and J ends lost 1 base and 6 bases, in that order; junction bases with no gene match: 10. This CDR3 region has 16 residues. CDR1 is LNHDA and CDR2 is SQIVND in the germline V gene (reference sequence).